This T cell receptor (beta chain) was profiled in a study of blood T cell repertoires in COVID-19. As for the study in general: Sample material is recorded as cDNA or gDNA derived from T cells, B-cell-depleted T cells, or PBMCs.

This CDR3 contains 15 residues. Trimming removed 0 bases from V and 2 bases from J; junction bases left unmatched: 4. Germline loops: CDR1 SGHAT, CDR2 FQNNGV. Sequencing was performed with immunoSEQ multiplex PCR; in TCRdb, only in-frame clones are kept and a portion is missing. This sample yields around 90,000 clones, of which over 75% are seen a single time; approximately 13% belongs to the top ten. The sequencing input was peripheral blood. The gene calls are TRBV11-2 and TRBJ2-7; TRBD2 aligns across 7 bases. The clonotype was recovered from a human donor in a cohort sampled during active COVID-19. The CDR3 region has the DNA TGTGCCAGCAGCTTAGAGGCGGGGGTAACCTACGAGCAGTACTTC. Translated, it gives CASSLEAGVTYEQYF.